This T cell receptor (beta chain) was recorded in a study of T cells in Graves' hyperthyroidism and ophthalmopathy. This clonotype was found a few times. No antigen is known for it. Researchers amplified the TCR beta CDR3 regions from RNA transcripts. The TCR CDR3 first-round RT-PCR relied on the HTBI primer set. TCRdb used MiXCR to reprocess the multiplex PCR reads, holding one entry per CDR3 protein. The sample has hundreds of thousands of distinct CDR3 sequences, around 16% seen once. V dropped 1 base and J dropped 6; count of bases not matched to a gene: 8. Germline assignment: CDR1 SGHAT and CDR2 FQNNGV. CDR3 size: 15 residues. General study points: Model predictions of ophthalmopathy came a median approximately seven months before onset.

The chain employs TRBV11-2 and TRBJ2-7; 8 nucleotides agree with TRBD2. This sequence was found in a woman in her twenties or thirties with Graves' hyperthyroidism. The material sequenced was blood. CDR3 protein: CASSLVGGRTGEQYF. CDR3 in DNA: TGTGCCAGCAGCTTAGTAGGCGGGAGGACGGGCGAGCAGTACTTC.